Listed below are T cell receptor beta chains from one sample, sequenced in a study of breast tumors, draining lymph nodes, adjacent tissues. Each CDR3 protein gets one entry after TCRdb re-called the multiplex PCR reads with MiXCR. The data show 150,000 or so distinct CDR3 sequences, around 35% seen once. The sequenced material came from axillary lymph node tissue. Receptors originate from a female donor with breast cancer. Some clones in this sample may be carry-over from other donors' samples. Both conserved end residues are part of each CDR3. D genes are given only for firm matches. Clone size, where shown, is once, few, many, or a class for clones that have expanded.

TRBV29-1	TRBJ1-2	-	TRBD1	TGCAGCCATAGACAGGGGGTTGGCGGCTACACCTTC	CSHRQGVGGYTF
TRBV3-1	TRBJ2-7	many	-	TGTGCCAGCAGCCAGGGAAATCGGATTTTGCTCCACGAGCAGTACTTC	CASSQGNRILLHEQYF
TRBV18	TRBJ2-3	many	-	TGTGCCAGCTCACCACGGCAAAGCACAGATACGCAGTATTTT	CASSPRQSTDTQYF
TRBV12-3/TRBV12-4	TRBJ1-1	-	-	TGTGCCAGCAGGCCTCCGGGACGCCGGGTGGGCACTGAAGCTTTCTTT	CASRPPGRRVGTEAFF
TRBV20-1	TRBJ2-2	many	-	TGCAGTGCGCCACTAAACCCCGGGGAGCTGTTTTTT	CSAPLNPGELFF
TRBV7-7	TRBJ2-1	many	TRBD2	TGTGCTAGCAGCTTAATGGTAGCGGGAGCCAATGAGCAGTTCTTC	CASSLMVAGANEQFF
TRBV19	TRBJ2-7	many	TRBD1	TGTGCCAGTAGTGCCGGACAGGGAGGATACGAGCAGTACTTC	CASSAGQGGYEQYF
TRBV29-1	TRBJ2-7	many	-	TGCAGCGTTGGAGGTGAGCGGGAGCAGTACTTC	CSVGGEREQYF
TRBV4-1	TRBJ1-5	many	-	TGCGCCAGCAGCCAAGATCTTGGACAGCCCCAGCATTTT	CASSQDLGQPQHF
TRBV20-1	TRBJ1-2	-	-	TGCAGTGCTGCAGACAAGATTGGGTATGGCTACACCTTC	CSAADKIGYGYTF
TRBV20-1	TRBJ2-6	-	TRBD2	TGCAGTGCTAGCAAGGGAGGGGCTGGGGCCAACGTCCTGACTTTC	CSASKGGAGANVLTF
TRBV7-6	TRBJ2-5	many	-	TGTGCCAGCAGCCCAACTAGATTAGAGACCCAGTACTTC	CASSPTRLETQYF
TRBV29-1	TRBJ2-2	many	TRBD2	TGCAGCGTTCAGCGGGAGACCGGGGAGCTGTTTTTT	CSVQRETGELFF
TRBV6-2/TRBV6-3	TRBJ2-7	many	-	TGTGCCAGCAGTTACTCCCTAGTCGCCCACGAGCAGTACTTC	CASSYSLVAHEQYF
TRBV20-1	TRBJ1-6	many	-	TGCAGTGCTAGAGACATTCCAAGGGTGGGGGGGTCACCCCTCCACTTT	CSARDIPRVGGSPLHF
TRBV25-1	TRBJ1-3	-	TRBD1	TGTGCCAGCAGTCCTAGACAGGGGGCCCCTCTGAAACACCATATATTT	CASSPRQGAPLKHHIF
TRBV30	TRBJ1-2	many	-	TGTGCCTGGAGCCTCCCCCCACCGCGACAGAACTATGGCTACACCTTC	CAWSLPPPRQNYGYTF
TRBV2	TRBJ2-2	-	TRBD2	TGTGCCAGCAGAAGGACTAGCGGGACGAACACCGGGGAGCTGTTTTTT	CASRRTSGTNTGELFF
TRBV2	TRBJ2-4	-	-	TGTGCCAGCCATCCCAGGGGGGTCGGAAACATTCAGTACTTC	CASHPRGVGNIQYF
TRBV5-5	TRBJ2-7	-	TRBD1	TGTGCCAGCCACGGGACAGGGGGCTACGAGCAGTACTTC	CASHGTGGYEQYF
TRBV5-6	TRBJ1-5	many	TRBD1	TGTGCCAGCAGCTATCAGGGGGCCCCCAATCAGCCCCAGCATTTT	CASSYQGAPNQPQHF
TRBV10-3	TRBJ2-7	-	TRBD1	TGTGCCATCAGCCGGGGACAGGTGATCTCCTACGGGCAGTACTTC	CAISRGQVISYGQYF
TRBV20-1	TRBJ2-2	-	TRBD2	TGCAGTGCCGGGGCGGGAGGGGGCGGGGAGCTGTTTTTT	CSAGAGGGGELFF
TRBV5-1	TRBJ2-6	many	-	TGCGCCAGCAGCTCCTCACCTGGGGCCAACGTCCTGACTTTC	CASSSSPGANVLTF
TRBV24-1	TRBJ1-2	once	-	TGTGCCACCAGTGATTACGGGGTCTCGGTTTCTGGCTACACCTTC	CATSDYGVSVSGYTF
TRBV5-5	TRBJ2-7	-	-	TGTGCCCACGGCGGGGAATCAAACTACGAGCAGTACTTC	CAHGGESNYEQYF
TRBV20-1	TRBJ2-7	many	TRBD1	TGCAGTGCCATACGTGAGGGGGCGGGCGAGCAGTACTTC	CSAIREGAGEQYF